This record covers a single TCR beta chain. Germline-derived CDR1 and CDR2 are SEHNR and FQNEAQ (reference sequence). The CDR3 sequence is 15 residues long. The ends lost 5 bases at V and 3 bases at J; junction bases unmatched: 5. Authors' data handling: Estimation of nucleated cell counts was performed using reference gene primer amplification. Repertoires were generated with immunoSEQ multiplex PCR, while TCRdb's copy carries only in-frame clones and drops some. The DNA was the basis for D and trimming; V, J and clone size are from that table. The sample holds some 130,000 clones; roughly four fifths are singletons and the top ten take approximately 10%. This specimen belongs to a study of blood T cell repertoires in COVID-19. Study-level information: Samples taken during acute and convalescent COVID-19 were collected in the United States, Italy and Spain. From T cells, B-cell-depleted T cells, or PBMCs came the material, which was cDNA or gDNA.

The chain links TRBV7-9 to TRBJ2-1; 9 bases are shared with TRBD1. Sequencing was performed on peripheral blood. This sequence originates from a human donor in a cohort sampled during active COVID-19. This CDR3 is CASSPGQGSYNEQFF. The CDR3 nucleotides are TGTGCCAGCAGCCCGGGACAGGGAAGCTACAATGAGCAGTTCTTC.